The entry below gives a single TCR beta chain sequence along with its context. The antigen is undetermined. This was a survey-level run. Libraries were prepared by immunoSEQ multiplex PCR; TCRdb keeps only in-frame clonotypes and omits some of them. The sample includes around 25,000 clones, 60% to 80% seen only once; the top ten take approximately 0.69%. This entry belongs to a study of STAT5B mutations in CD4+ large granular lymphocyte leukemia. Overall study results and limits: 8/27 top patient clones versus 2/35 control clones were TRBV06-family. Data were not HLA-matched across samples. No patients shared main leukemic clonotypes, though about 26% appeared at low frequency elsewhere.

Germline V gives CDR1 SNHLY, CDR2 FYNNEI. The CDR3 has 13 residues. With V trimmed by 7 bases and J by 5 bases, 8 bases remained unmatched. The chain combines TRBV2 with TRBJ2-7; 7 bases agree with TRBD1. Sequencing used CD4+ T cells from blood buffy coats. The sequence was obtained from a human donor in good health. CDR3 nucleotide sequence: TGTGCCAGCAAGAAGACAGGGTGGAACGAGCAGTACTTC. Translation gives CASKKTGWNEQYF.